These 25 T cell receptor beta chains share one sample of origin, sequenced in a study of T cells in Graves' hyperthyroidism and ophthalmopathy. Amplification of TCR beta CDR3 regions used RNA as the template. TCR CDR3 regions were first amplified by RT-PCR with HTBI primers. TCRdb reprocessed the multiplex PCR reads via MiXCR and lists one record per CDR3 protein. The data hold about 640,000 distinct CDR3 sequences, with about 14% observed a single time. Sequencing was done on a sample of blood. Receptors originate from a woman aged 45-59 years with Graves' ophthalmopathy.

This clonotype has at least ten counts. This rearrangement joins TRBV7-8 to TRBJ1-5; D gene uncertain. The CDR3 contains 17 residues. V lost 1 base and J 0 bases, leaving 13 bases between the germline ends. CDR1 is SGHVS, CDR2 FQNEAQ, per germline. The CDR3 DNA is TGTGCCAGCAGCTTAGAGTTGGCCATTAATAGCAATCAGCCCCAGCATTTT. Translated, it gives CASSLELAINSNQPQHF. The entire variable domain, with the rest obtained from reference TRBV7-8 and TRBJ1-5, is as follows: GAGVSQSPRYKVAKRGQDVALRCDPISGHVSLFWYQQALGQGPEFLTYFQNEAQLDKSGLPSDRFFAERPEGSVSTLKIQRTQQEDSAVYLCASSLELAINSNQPQHFGDGTRLSIL.

V and J are TRBV19 and TRBJ2-6; D may be TRBD1 (6 bases). The V and J ends lost 3 bases and 0 bases respectively, with 18 bases between them. The CDR3 extends over 19 amino acids. Germline V gene data show CDR1 as LNHDA and CDR2 as SQIVND (reference sequence). The CDR3 reads CASSIRRGQLSSGANVLTF. CDR3 nucleotide sequence: TGTGCCAGTAGTATTCGGCGTGGACAGCTTAGCTCTGGGGCCAACGTCCTGACTTTC.

Only a few counts were recorded for this clonotype. The J gene is TRBJ1-6, the V gene TRBV7-2, with D hard to call. This CDR3 spans 13 amino acids. The germline CDR1 and CDR2 sequences are SGHTA and FQGNSA. The ends were cut back, 7 bases at V and 3 bases at J, with 7 bases in the middle. The CDR3 loop reads CASTQDYNSPLHF. The CDR3 coding sequence is TGTGCCAGCACGCAGGACTATAATTCACCCCTCCACTTT.

This clonotype was counted a few times. CDR3 bases: TGTGCCACCTGGGACACTAGGTCAGGCGAGCAGTACTTC. Its translation is CATWDTRSGEQYF. This chain joins TRBV28 and TRBJ2-7; maybe TRBD1 (6 bases). The length of the CDR3 is 13 residues. The germline V gene has CDR1 MDHEN and CDR2 SYDVKM. V shed 10 bases and J shed 6 bases, with 19 bases lying between them. Full variable domain (remainder filled in from reference TRBV28 and TRBJ2-7): DVKVTQSSRYLVKRTGEKVFLECVQDMDHENMFWYRQDPGLGLRLIYFSYDVKMKEKGDIPEGYSVSREKKERFSLILESASTNQTSMYLCATWDTRSGEQYFGPGTRLTVT.

This clonotype came up many times. The chain links TRBV20-1 to TRBJ2-7; D assignment may be TRBD1 or TRBD2 (5 bases each). The germline V gene has CDR1 DFQATT and CDR2 SNEGSKA (reference sequence). This CDR3 is 14 amino acids long. The V gene lost 6 bases and the J gene lost 3 bases, with 18 bases spanning the gap. CDR3: CSARDPRGFYEQYF. The CDR3 DNA reads TGCAGTGCGAGGGACCCTAGGGGTTTCTACGAGCAGTACTTC.

This clonotype was observed at least ten times. This chain connects TRBV20-1 to TRBJ1-2; TRBD1 matches at 9 bases. There are 15 residues in the CDR3. Germline-derived CDR1 and CDR2 are DFQATT and SNEGSKA (reference sequence). The J segment lost 2 bases and the V segment lost 6 bases, leaving 10 bases of the junction unmatched. The CDR3 here is CSAMTGGPLNYGYTF. Written as DNA, the CDR3 is TGCAGTGCCATGACAGGGGGACCCCTCAACTATGGCTACACCTTC.

In this sample, this clonotype turned up many times. The chain employs TRBV6-2 or TRBV6-3 and TRBJ1-5; a weak D match, TRBD1 (5 bases). Per germline, CDR1 MNHEY and CDR2 SVGEGT. This CDR3 spans 13 amino acids. V was shortened by 5 bases and J by 7 bases, with 12 bases between the two germline ends. CDR3 DNA sequence: TGTGCCAGCAGTCGTAGGGGTCTCCAGCCCCAGCATTTT. Protein: CASSRRGLQPQHF.

J is TRBJ1-1 and V is TRBV4-2; D is unclear. Germline lookup yields CDR1 LGHNA and CDR2 YNFKEQ. The CDR3 spans 15 residues. The V gene lost 1 base and the J gene lost 6 bases, with 15 bases spanning the gap. CDR3 sequence reads: CASSQVLAEVPEAFF. CDR3 in DNA: TGTGCCAGCAGCCAAGTGCTTGCCGAGGTTCCTGAAGCTTTCTTT.

This clonotype was seen many times. This sequence joins TRBV2 and TRBJ2-1; D assignment may be TRBD1 or TRBD2 (5 bases each). The length of the CDR3 is 14 residues. The germline V gene has CDR1 SNHLY and CDR2 FYNNEI. Trimming took 4 bases from V and 8 from J, leaving 15 bases between them. The CDR3 sequence: CASSVELGADEQFF. The CDR3, as DNA: TGTGCCAGCAGTGTCGAACTAGGGGCTGATGAGCAGTTCTTC.

The chain's CDR3 is CATSRGFETGELFF. The CDR3, as DNA: TGTGCCACCAGCAGAGGCTTTGAAACCGGGGAGCTGTTTTTT. The chain employs TRBV15 and TRBJ2-2; D gene ambiguous. The V end lost 1 base, the J end lost 5 bases, and 8 bases lay between the germline ends. The CDR3 length is 14 residues. Germline CDR1 and CDR2: LNHNV and YYDKDF (reference sequence).

This clonotype came up many times. V usage is TRBV27 and J usage is TRBJ2-7; 11 bases align to TRBD2. Looked up from germline, CDR1 is MNHEY and CDR2 is SMNVEV (reference sequence). The CDR3 is 17 amino acids. V lost 6 bases and J lost 0; bases outside the gene matches: 10. CDR3 amino acids: CASRILAGAGGSYEQYF. The CDR3 coding sequence is TGTGCCAGCAGGATACTAGCGGGAGCCGGGGGCTCCTACGAGCAGTACTTC.

This clonotype has a count of ten or more. This sequence joins TRBV6-1 and TRBJ2-7; possibly TRBD1 for D (5 bases). V gave up 4 bases and J gave up 5 bases, with 15 bases separating them. The CDR3 sequence is 14 residues long. Germline loops: CDR1 MNHNS, CDR2 SASEGT. The CDR3 loop is CASSVSRVRDEQYF. The CDR3 DNA reads TGTGCCAGCAGTGTCAGCAGGGTAAGAGACGAGCAGTACTTC.

Ten or more counts support this clonotype. This chain uses TRBV28 with TRBJ1-1; D may be TRBD1 (5 bases). The length of the CDR3 is 14 residues. Germline CDR1 and CDR2: MDHEN and SYDVKM. Trimming shortened V by 5 bases and J by 4 bases, and 14 bases separated the two germline ends. The CDR3 here is CASSALGGATEAFF. The CDR3 region has the DNA TGTGCCAGCAGTGCTTTAGGAGGGGCCACTGAAGCTTTCTTT.

This clonotype occurred many times. V is TRBV6-2 or TRBV6-3 and J is TRBJ1-1; perhaps TRBD1 as D (5 bases). Trimming left V 0 bases short and J 3 bases short, with 8 bases between. The CDR3 totals 14 residues. Germline V gene lookup returns CDR1 MNHEY and CDR2 SVGEGT. The CDR3 protein is CASSYSLRDTEAFF. The CDR3 nucleotides read TGTGCCAGCAGTTACTCGCTCAGGGACACTGAAGCTTTCTTT.

This clonotype was detected ten times or more. The chain has TRBV13 and TRBJ2-1, with D maybe TRBD2 (5 bases). V gave up 5 bases and J gave up 4 bases, with 21 bases separating them. There are 17 residues in the CDR3. Germline V lookup: CDR1 PRHDT, CDR2 FYEKMQ (reference sequence). In DNA, the CDR3 is TGTGCCAGCAGCCCTGTAAGAGGGATTGTTGATTACAATGAGCAGTTCTTC. It specifies CASSPVRGIVDYNEQFF.

The chain is built from TRBV28 and TRBJ2-5; D is unclear. V was shortened by 5 bases and J by 2 bases, with 9 bases between the two germline ends. CDR3 size: 13 residues. Germline CDR1 is MDHEN and CDR2 is SYDVKM. CDR3 bases: TGTGCCAGCAGTAGGCTCCGTCAAGAGACCCAGTACTTC. It yields the protein CASSRLRQETQYF. Supplemented by reference TRBV28 and TRBJ2-5, the full variable domain reads DVKVTQSSRYLVKRTGEKVFLECVQDMDHENMFWYRQDPGLGLRLIYFSYDVKMKEKGDIPEGYSVSREKKERFSLILESASTNQTSMYLCASSRLRQETQYFGPGTRLLVL.

This clonotype was found many times. V and J are TRBV20-1 and TRBJ1-6, with D perhaps TRBD1 (6 bases). Germline V lookup: CDR1 DFQATT, CDR2 SNEGSKA (reference sequence). The V and J ends lost 0 bases and 7 bases respectively, with 16 bases between them. CDR3 length: 16 residues. CDR3 bases: TGCAGTGCTAGAGATCTTGGCAGGGGTGTCAATTCACCCCTCCACTTT. Encoded protein: CSARDLGRGVNSPLHF.

The chain recombines TRBV29-1 with TRBJ2-1, with 8 bases fitting TRBD1. CDR3 length: 13 amino acids. Germline V gene lookup returns CDR1 SQVTM and CDR2 ANQGSEA. V dropped 0 bases and J dropped 8; count of bases not matched to a gene: 3. The DNA for the CDR3 is TGCAGCGTTGAAGATGGACAGGGCTATGAGCAGTTCTTC. This codes for CSVEDGQGYEQFF.

The table lists this clonotype with many counts. This chain connects TRBV7-2 to TRBJ2-3; D unclear. Trimming removed 1 base from V and 1 base from J, with 12 bases in between. Germline loops: CDR1 SGHTA, CDR2 FQGNSA. The CDR3 has 16 residues. The CDR3 is CASSLVSSQGTDTQYF. The CDR3 nucleotides read TGTGCCAGCAGCTTAGTCTCCAGCCAGGGCACAGATACGCAGTATTTT.

This clonotype was detected only once. The V gene is TRBV7-8, the J gene TRBJ2-3; 12 nucleotides line up with TRBD2. CDR3 length equals 17 residues. Germline values: CDR1 SGHVS, CDR2 FQNEAQ. V lost 1 base, J lost 1 base, and 3 bases stayed unmatched. This CDR3 reads CASSLELAGGGTDTQYF. CDR3 nucleotide sequence: TGTGCCAGCAGCTTAGAACTAGCGGGAGGCGGCACAGATACGCAGTATTTT.

This clonotype was found many times. This chain joins TRBV28 and TRBJ1-2, with D maybe TRBD1 (5 bases). The ends were cut back, 3 bases at V and 3 bases at J, with 17 bases in the middle. Germline CDR1 and CDR2: MDHEN and SYDVKM. The CDR3 sequence is 16 residues long. DNA of the CDR3: TGTGCCAGCAGTTTGATTATGGGGGAGGGGTACTATGGCTACACCTTC. As protein: CASSLIMGEGYYGYTF.

This clonotype was detected ten times or more. The rearrangement links TRBV20-1 to TRBJ2-7, with D tentatively TRBD2 (5 bases). With 2 bases removed from V and 2 bases from J, the gap between germline ends came to 19 bases. Germline V gives CDR1 DFQATT, CDR2 SNEGSKA (reference sequence). The CDR3 contains 16 residues. The CDR3 spells CSARPAGAGKTYEQYF. The CDR3, as DNA: TGCAGTGCTAGACCGGCAGGTGCGGGTAAGACCTACGAGCAGTACTTC.

The table lists this clonotype with a few counts. The chain combines TRBV29-1 with TRBJ2-2; D not certain. The CDR3 runs 13 residues. V lost 4 bases and J lost 6, with 12 bases in between. Per germline, CDR1 SQVTM and CDR2 ANQGSEA. CDR3 coding DNA: TGCAGCGTTGCTTTTTTTGTGGCCGGGGAGCTGTTTTTT. This codes for CSVAFFVAGELFF.

This clonotype was detected a few times. V and J are TRBV14 and TRBJ2-5, with a weak D call TRBD1 (5 bases). The germline V and J ends were trimmed by 0 bases and 6 bases, with 11 bases remaining between them. This CDR3 is 14 amino acids long. Per the germline V gene, CDR1 is SGHDN and CDR2 is FVKESK. CDR3 sequence: CASSQDGRVQTQYF. CDR3 nucleotides: TGTGCCAGCAGCCAAGATGGCAGGGTACAGACCCAGTACTTC.

The chain couples TRBV19 to TRBJ1-2; unclear D gene. The CDR3 is made up of 11 amino acids. V was shortened by 1 base and J by 5 bases, with 2 bases between the two germline ends. Per the germline V gene, CDR1 is LNHDA and CDR2 is SQIVND (reference sequence). The CDR3 protein is CASSIGYGYTF. The CDR3 nucleotides read TGTGCCAGTAGTATAGGGTATGGCTACACCTTC.